Presented here are 2 T cell receptor beta chains from one specimen sequenced in a study of blood T cell repertoires in COVID-19. Generated by immunoSEQ multiplex PCR, the TCRdb table keeps only in-frame clones and is missing some. This table has roughly 190,000 clones, approximately 87% appearing once. The sample taken for sequencing was peripheral blood. The receptors were gathered from a man aged 18 to 35 with active or convalescent COVID-19.

The chain combines TRBV2 with TRBJ2-7; TRBD2 matches 9 bases. In germline, CDR1 is SNHLY, CDR2 FYNNEI. This CDR3 contains 13 residues. Losses at the gene ends were 1 base for V and 12 bases for J; bases not matched to a gene: 7. The chain's CDR3 is CASSEVPGGRAYF. In DNA form, the CDR3 reads TGTGCCAGCAGTGAAGTTCCGGGCGGGAGGGCGTACTTC.

V is TRBV5-1 and J is TRBJ2-5; 8 positions match TRBD1. From germline, CDR1 is SGHRS and CDR2 YFSETQ. This CDR3 contains 14 residues. Losses at the gene ends were 4 bases for V and 3 bases for J; bases not matched to a gene: 5. In DNA, the CDR3 is TGCGCCAGCAGCCCGGGGGACAGGAAAGAGACCCAGTACTTC. Translation: CASSPGDRKETQYF. Variable domain in full (rest from reference TRBV5-1 and TRBJ2-5): KAGVTQTPRYLIKTRGQQVTLSCSPISGHRSVSWYQQTPGQGLQFLFEYFSETQRNKGNFPGRFSGRQFSNSRSEMNVSTLELGDSALYLCASSPGDRKETQYFGPGTRLLVL.